This TCR beta chain comes out of a study of T cell clones after liver transplantation. On the study more broadly: As an antigen-independent comparator, third-party-reactive TCRbeta sequences came from pre-transplant mixed lymphocyte reactions.

Sorting of unstimulated PBMCs yielded separate CD3+CD4+ and CD3+CD8+ fractions. TCRdb's table, derived via immunoSEQ multiplex PCR, lists solely in-frame clones and lacks some. The sample shows over 60,000 clones, roughly 80% of them seen only once. Sequencing was performed on CD4+ T cells from blood, taken before liver transplant. The TCR comes from a human donor who received a liver transplant.

The CDR3 reads CASSLQGTGELFF. CDR3 bases: TGTGCCAGCAGCTTACAGGGGACCGGGGAGCTGTTTTTT. The chain combines TRBV7-9 with TRBJ2-2, with TRBD1 as a possible D gene (6 bases). The germline V and J ends were trimmed by 2 bases and 5 bases, with 6 bases remaining between them. Germline lookup yields CDR1 SEHNR and CDR2 FQNEAQ (reference sequence). This CDR3 has 13 amino acids.